These 3 T cell receptor beta chains came from one sample sequenced in a study of shared clonotypes between healthy human individuals. Method: immunoSEQ multiplex PCR; TCRdb's copy keeps in-frame clones and lacks some. The sample shows some 1,900,000 clones, roughly 95% of them seen only once. Naive CD8 cells were CD45RO-negative, positively selected for CCR7, excluding terminally differentiated effector memory CD45RA+ cells. Source material: naive CD8+ T cells sorted from blood. These receptors all stem from a young man in good health.

This sequence joins TRBV7-9 and TRBJ2-5; D is uncertain. V shed 0 bases and J shed 5 bases, with 16 bases lying between them. This CDR3 has 16 residues. Looked up from germline, CDR1 is SEHNR and CDR2 is FQNEAQ (reference sequence). The CDR3 region has the DNA TGTGCCAGCAGCTTAGCGAATGGTGCCGAAGAGGAGACCCAGTACTTC. It specifies CASSLANGAEEETQYF.

CDR3 residues: CASRSQGGTDTQYF. In DNA, the CDR3 is TGTGCCAGCAGGTCCCAGGGGGGCACAGATACGCAGTATTTT. This chain links TRBV13 with TRBJ2-3, with TRBD1 matching 7 bases. Germline V CDR1 and CDR2: PRHDT, FYEKMQ (reference sequence). Unmatched junction bases numbered 4, after V lost 6 bases and J lost 1 base. The CDR3 spans 14 residues.

The rearrangement joins TRBV19 to TRBJ2-5, with 9 bases aligning to TRBD2. Trimming cost V 10 bases and J 4 bases; bases outside gene matches: 10. Germline V lookup: CDR1 LNHDA, CDR2 SQIVND (reference sequence). The CDR3 length is 14 residues. The CDR3 reads CATSGSGGGETQYF. The CDR3 nucleotides are TGTGCCACCTCGGGTAGCGGGGGAGGAGAGACCCAGTACTTC.